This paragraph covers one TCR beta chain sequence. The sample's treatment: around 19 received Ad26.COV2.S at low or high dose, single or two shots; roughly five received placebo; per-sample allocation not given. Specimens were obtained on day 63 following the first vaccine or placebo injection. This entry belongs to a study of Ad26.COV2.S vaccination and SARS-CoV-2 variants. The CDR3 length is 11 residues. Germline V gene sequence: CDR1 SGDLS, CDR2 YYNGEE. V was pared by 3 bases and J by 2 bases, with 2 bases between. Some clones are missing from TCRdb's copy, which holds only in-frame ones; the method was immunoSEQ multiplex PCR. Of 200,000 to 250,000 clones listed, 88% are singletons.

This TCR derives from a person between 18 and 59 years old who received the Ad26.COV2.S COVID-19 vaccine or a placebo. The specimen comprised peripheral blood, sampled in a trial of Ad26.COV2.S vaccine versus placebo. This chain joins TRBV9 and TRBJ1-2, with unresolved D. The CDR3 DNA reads TGTGCCAGCAGCGCGAACTATGGCTACACCTTC. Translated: CASSANYGYTF.